This is a list of T cell receptor beta chains from one sample in a study of lymphopenia after photon versus proton radiotherapy. The method was immunoSEQ multiplex PCR; TCRdb's version includes in-frame clones alone and lacks a portion of them. The sample includes roughly 58,000 clones, about 90% seen only once; the top ten take 9.5% to 15%. Sequences were derived from peripheral blood, sampled from a patient treated with proton-based radiotherapy. These receptors originate from a man of 80 years or more with esophageal cancer. Both conserved end residues are part of each CDR3. The D gene is left open where the match is weak. Clone size is given for some rows only: seen once, a few or many times, or a class if the clone is expanded.

cdr3_nt: TGTGCCAGCTCAGCATTACAGGGCTCTGGGGCCAACGTCCTGACTTTC
cdr3_aa: CASSALQGSGANVLTF
d_call: -
j_call: TRBJ2-6
v_call: TRBV18
clone_size: -

cdr3_nt: TGTGCCAGCAGTCCATGGGACAGGGGGAGCGCCTACGAGCAGTACTTC
cdr3_aa: CASSPWDRGSAYEQYF
d_call: TRBD1
j_call: TRBJ2-7
v_call: TRBV25-1
clone_size: -

cdr3_nt: TGTGCCAGCAGGGAGGGAATGAACACTGAAGCTTTCTTT
cdr3_aa: CASREGMNTEAFF
d_call: -
j_call: TRBJ1-1
v_call: TRBV9
clone_size: -

cdr3_nt: TGTGCCAGCAGTGTTACCGGGACTAGGGGCACCGGGGAGCTGTTTTTT
cdr3_aa: CASSVTGTRGTGELFF
d_call: TRBD2
j_call: TRBJ2-2
v_call: TRBV6-1
clone_size: -

cdr3_nt: TGCGCCAGCAGCCAAGCCAGCACTGGTAACTATGGCTACACCTTC
cdr3_aa: CASSQASTGNYGYTF
d_call: -
j_call: TRBJ1-2
v_call: TRBV4-1
clone_size: -

cdr3_nt: TGTGCCAGCAGCCAAGATATGGTCACCTCGGGTACTGAAGCTTTCTTT
cdr3_aa: CASSQDMVTSGTEAFF
d_call: -
j_call: TRBJ1-1
v_call: TRBV4-2
clone_size: -

cdr3_nt: TGTGCTAGTGGTGACCGGGACACCGAGAAGGTTATGTACTTC
cdr3_aa: CASGDRDTEKVMYF
d_call: -
j_call: TRBJ2-4
v_call: TRBV12-5
clone_size: -

cdr3_nt: TGTGCCAGCAGCGTCACGGGAGGGAACACTGAAGCTTTCTTT
cdr3_aa: CASSVTGGNTEAFF
d_call: -
j_call: TRBJ1-1
v_call: TRBV9
clone_size: few

cdr3_nt: TGCGCCAGCAGCTTGAACGGACAAGGGAACGGAAAACTGTTTTTT
cdr3_aa: CASSLNGQGNGKLFF
d_call: -
j_call: TRBJ1-4
v_call: TRBV5-1
clone_size: -

cdr3_nt: TGCGCCAGCAGCCAAGTGGACAGATGGGATACGCAGTATTTT
cdr3_aa: CASSQVDRWDTQYF
d_call: -
j_call: TRBJ2-3
v_call: TRBV4-3
clone_size: -

cdr3_nt: TGTGCCAGCAGTGAGTCCGGTGGGAGTATTTATGGCTACACCTTC
cdr3_aa: CASSESGGSIYGYTF
d_call: -
j_call: TRBJ1-2
v_call: TRBV6-1
clone_size: few

cdr3_nt: TGTGCCAGCAGCCTATACGGGACGCAGCAGACTACACCCCTCCACTTT
cdr3_aa: CASSLYGTQQTTPLHF
d_call: -
j_call: TRBJ1-6
v_call: TRBV7-2
clone_size: -

cdr3_nt: TGCGCCAGCAGCGTACAGGGAAGCGGCTACACCTTC
cdr3_aa: CASSVQGSGYTF
d_call: -
j_call: TRBJ1-2
v_call: TRBV5-1
clone_size: -

cdr3_nt: TGTGCCAGCAGCGTAGGTGCTATCTCCTACGAGCAGTACTTC
cdr3_aa: CASSVGAISYEQYF
d_call: -
j_call: TRBJ2-7
v_call: TRBV9
clone_size: -